Listed below are T cell receptor beta chains from one sample, sequenced in a study of technical replicates of blood from a few donors. Measured with immunoSEQ multiplex PCR; TCRdb has only the in-frame clones, and not every one. The sample yields fewer than 85,000 clones, roughly 89% seen once. The sample comprised T cells isolated from PBMCs. The receptor source for this set is a human donor in good health. Each CDR3 is given with its conserved first and last residue. D genes are given only for firm matches. Some rows have no size entry. The others give once, few or many, or a class for an expanded clone.

>NA|TRBJ1-2|TRBV10-3|NA
CASETMSYGYTF
TGTGCCTCGGAGACTATGAGCTATGGCTACACCTTC
>NA|TRBJ2-7|TRBV30|NA
CAWNGISAEQYF
TGTGCCTGGAATGGCATATCTGCCGAGCAGTACTTC
>NA|TRBJ2-7|TRBV10-3|NA
CAISDLFSSSYEQYF
TGTGCCATCAGTGATCTTTTTTCCAGCTCCTACGAGCAGTACTTC
>once|TRBJ1-1|TRBV10-3|NA
CAISESSGAIMNTEAFF
TGTGCCATCAGTGAGTCGTCAGGCGCAATAATGAACACTGAAGCTTTCTTT
>NA|TRBJ2-7|TRBV10-1|NA
CASSVQGSYEQYF
TGCGCCAGCAGTGTGCAGGGTTCCTACGAGCAGTACTTC
>NA|TRBJ2-2|TRBV27|NA
CASSLNGANTGELFF
TGTGCCAGCAGTTTAAACGGAGCGAACACCGGGGAGCTGTTTTTT
>NA|TRBJ1-2|TRBV11-2|NA
CASSPGGGPYGYTF
TGTGCCAGCAGCCCCGGGGGGGGGCCCTATGGCTACACCTTC
>NA|TRBJ1-1|TRBV11-2|TRBD1
CASSRAQGAGTEAFF
TGTGCCAGCAGTCGGGCACAGGGGGCAGGAACTGAAGCTTTCTTT
>NA|TRBJ1-4|TRBV7-9|NA
CASSPPTNEKLFF
TGTGCCAGCAGCCCTCCAACTAATGAAAAACTGTTTTTT
>NA|TRBJ2-7|TRBV5-1|TRBD1
CASSVDPRDRSYEQYF
TGCGCCAGCAGCGTTGATCCCCGGGACAGATCCTACGAGCAGTACTTC
>NA|TRBJ2-3|TRBV6-4|NA
CASSEGAGETDTQYF
TGTGCCAGCAGTGAAGGGGCAGGGGAGACAGATACGCAGTATTTT